This T cell receptor (beta chain) derives from a study of cytomegalovirus exposure and HLA in healthy donors listed by TCRdb under 2017. Notes on the research overall: An earlier analysis of fewer than 750 of the donors reported approximately 280 Gb of sequence data and 117 million unique TCR beta sequences obtained from approximately 180 million T cells. Along with the 666-subject first cohort, a separate validation cohort of about 110 different subjects was used. To decide whether each TCR beta V gene segment behaved as functional or pseudogenic, an earlier analysis of approximately 600 of the donors relied on high-throughput TCR beta sequencing. About 320 gigabases of sequencing data and approximately 85 million unique TCR sequences were included in an early release covering roughly 600 HLA-typed donors. Typing coverage varied by locus: roughly 629-640 donors for A, B, C, DRB1 and DQB1; approximately 500 for DQA1; 606 for DPA1; 450 to 480 for DPB1. Using immunosequencing, the study profiled T cell repertoires from 500 to 800 subjects and related those repertoires to cytomegalovirus serostatus. A later genetic analysis took genome-wide SNP genotypes for about three fifths of the 666 donors and used that subset as a discovery cohort. The genetic ancestry cluster associated with self-reported Caucasian donors included 80% to 90% of the roughly 390 genotyped donors. A later analysis re-analyzed previously published TCR beta repertoires from 500 to 700 donors and added high-resolution HLA genotyping to study TCR occurrence patterns. High-throughput TCR immunosequencing, statistical association of individual TCRs with disease status, and machine learning were combined to predict cytomegalovirus infection status. Every discovery cohort repertoire had been produced on one sequencing platform. HLA typing covered class I and class II loci at four-digit resolution. Alongside the repertoire data, information on donor age, sex, ethnicity and CMV serostatus was compiled. Roughly 5 DR-DQ haplotypes were handled as single units for association and clustering, since linkage in the cohort was strong. Among some 400 genotyped donors of the cohort, an average of around 240,000 unique TCR beta nucleotide sequences were sequenced per donor, roughly 20% of them non-productive. Rather than using new phenotypic data, the later analysis identified candidate immune exposures from TCR beta sequences and from how often those sequences occurred across donors. The study aimed to test whether cataloging public T cell receptors could reveal signatures of past pathogen exposure.

The cohort consisted of hundreds of healthy bone marrow donors. Cohort members were all nominally healthy when sampled, although unrecorded immune exposures were likely present. The donor tested CMV seropositive, placing the donor among the 250 to 300 seropositive members of the cohort. Each donor provided a peripheral blood sample, and peripheral blood mononuclear cells were used for TCR beta sequencing. The Qiagen DNeasy Blood Extraction Kit was used to extract genomic DNA from the blood cell samples. The CDR3 runs 15 amino acids, cysteine and phenylalanine included. The retained sequence is limited to the CDR3, 45 bases, with the frame set at the first base. CDR1 and CDR2 (MNHNS, SASEGT) derive from the germline V gene. V and J are truncated by 2 bases and 1 base respectively, leaving an intervening sequence of 12 bases. Overall results and qualifications from the work: Some IMGT-functional V segments, including TRBV6-2 and TRBV6-3, could not be told apart with the 87-base-pair reads, so those segments were excluded. Because HLA typing was unavailable for some donors at each locus, only the typed subset was used in association tests. According to a later analysis, TCR association rates differed among HLA loci, with DRB1 alleles showing the most associated TCRs and HLA-C alleles showing the fewest. The presence/absence analyses assumed that sequencing depth was roughly uniform across donors, and that assumption may not be true. Assigning TCR associations to individual alleles was difficult when HLA alleles, especially DR and DQ, strongly co-occurred. In an earlier analysis of some 500 of the donors, most TCR beta V segments were observed in productive rearrangements about 87% or about 30% of the time, broadly matching IMGT annotations. At a false discovery rate of 0.05, a later analysis linked under 20,000 TCR beta sequences to specific HLA alleles. Because counts were too low, around 17 rarely observed V segments, including chromosome 9 orphons, were left out of the earlier analysis of about 500 of the donors. The authors suggested that the approach could potentially be extended to other disease states and immunological phenotypes. This cohort had only TCR beta chains sequenced, and the lack of alpha or paired-chain data limited which features could be detected. A few of the identified cytomegalovirus-associated TCR beta chains were confirmed in vitro to be specific for cytomegalovirus antigens. In the study, 164 TCR beta chains were listed as associated with cytomegalovirus. For the cohort, immune exposure information was limited to CMV serostatus. According to a later analysis, most CMV-associated TCR beta chains appeared to be HLA-restricted, and the HLA associations seemed to be driven largely by CMV exposure. In a later genetic analysis, fewer N-insertions in productive TCRs were reported among donors in an Asian-associated ancestry cluster than the roughly 670-donor mean. A cluster of highly shared sequence variants was judged likely to be a technical artifact of the sequencing pipeline. Correlated functional status among segregating V segments might be attributable to linkage disequilibrium, but an unknown experimental factor could not be ruled out. A further reported finding was that TCR beta sequences accurately predicted the HLA-A and HLA-B alleles for most subjects in the first cohort. An association between a missense DCLRE1C variant and V-gene and J-gene trimming of TCR beta chains was found in a later genetic analysis and replicated in an independent cohort. In a later analysis, several top co-occurrence clusters were reported to appear linked to parvovirus B19, influenza, CMV and Epstein-Barr virus. Cytomegalovirus status was reported to be diagnosed by the classifier with high specificity and sensitivity in both the original and validation cohorts. In a later analysis, HLA-associated TCR beta chains were found to be more clonally expanded and to have lower generation probabilities than equally common non-associated chains. Most TCR sequences were seen in very few donors, while some public TCRs were found in many individuals.

The library was generated by the immunoSEQ multiplex PCR assay. For the multiplex PCR, a mixture combining 60 forward primers for TCR Vbeta segments and 13 reverse primers for TCR Jbeta segments was used. The CDR3 region of rearranged TCR beta genes was amplified from genomic DNA by a multiplex PCR assay. The amplified TCR beta libraries were sequenced on the Illumina HiSeq System as 87-base-pair reads. The original pipeline was this. Across the roughly 670 repertoires, a later analysis counted about 81 million unique TCR beta chains, 9.5 million to 13 million of which were shared by at least two donors. To remove PCR and sequencing errors, raw reads were error-corrected and collapsed into unique sequences using a nearest-neighbor algorithm that merged closely related sequences. CDR3 sequences were aligned to IMGT reference sequences to assign V, D and J gene segments. Each retained sequence needed at least a six-nucleotide match to both a V gene segment and a J gene segment. Rearrangements were called productive when the CDR3 lacked stop codons and stayed in frame with V and J; all others were non-productive. Following IMGT convention, CDR3 was defined as the stretch from the second conserved V-encoded cysteine to the conserved J-encoded phenylalanine. In an earlier analysis of just under 600 of the donors, sequences lacking an unambiguous match to a single V gene segment were excluded. In an earlier analysis of about 590 of the donors, a V segment was called functional when productive rearrangements were above 56.7%, and segregating when the standard deviation between donors exceeded 5%. A statistical classification framework was developed to diagnose cytomegalovirus status using the catalog of TCR beta chain sequences. V and J gene assignment, in a later analysis, came from comparing TCR nucleotide sequences with IMGT/GENE-DB human TR gene sequences. The TCRdist pipeline was used in a later analysis to assign CDR3 sequences and most-parsimonious VDJ recombination scenarios. In a later analysis, each TCR beta chain was defined by its CDR3 amino acid sequence together with its V-gene family, and reads without a unique V-gene family were excluded. As a way to deal with suspected cross-contamination and a sequencing artifact, a later analysis dropped approximately 570 nucleotide sequences that were highly shared and had low generation probability. In a later analysis, a clonal expansion index for each public chain was calculated from normalized within-repertoire ranks of inferred template counts. A later analysis computed generation probabilities with a VDJ recombination model fitted to out-of-frame rearrangements, and checked the results against IGoR. A later analysis scored TCR-TCR, TCR-HLA and TCR-CMV co-occurrence with hypergeometric tests, applying a repertoire-size bias correction to TCR pairs. False discovery rates were estimated in a later analysis by permuting HLA or CMV assignments 20 times. In a later analysis, co-occurring TCRs were grouped using DBSCAN, and TCRdist sequence similarity was added for clustering within HLA-allele-positive subsets. Repertoires with fewer than 30,000 or more than 120,000 public chains, plus five repertoires with anomalous nucleotide sharing, were excluded from co-occurrence clustering. The source is immuneACCESS, and TCRdb retained only in-frame sequences with V and J called. Part of the clones is not carried over; for the studies checked, unresolved V genes explain less than half of this, and the remainder is unexplained. For V, J and clone size, that table is used; D and trimming come from the DNA. The sample table holds under 150,000 clones, of which roughly two thirds were seen once. Clones ranked in the top ten supply about 8% of the sample.

Comment on this clone: Its specific antigen is unknown. Per-base quality was not reported, and no clone a single base away is much larger than it.

Sequencing was carried out using PBMCs. The chain joins TRBV6-1 to TRBJ2-7; the D region possibly corresponds to TRBD1 (6 bases align). This sequence was found in a man younger than 35 in good health and CMV-seropositive. The DNA sequence reads TGTGCCAGCAGTGAAATTACAGGGAGTTCCTACGAGCAGTACTTC. Its protein product is CASSEITGSSYEQYF.